The 5 T cell receptor beta chains below were found in one sample sequenced in a study of monozygotic twins with inflammatory bowel disease. Each CDR3 protein gets one entry in TCRdb, which reprocessed the 5' RACE reads and gives no DNA. The table lists fewer than 550,000 distinct CDR3 sequences. Sequencing was done on a sample of blood. The receptors were gathered from a human donor with ulcerative colitis or Crohn's disease, or a healthy co-twin of an affected twin (not recorded which).

The rearrangement joins TRBV7-7 to TRBJ2-2; the D gene TCRdb calls, TRBD1, cannot be checked with no DNA. Per the germline V gene, CDR1 is SSHAT and CDR2 is FNYEAQ (reference sequence). The CDR3 is 16 amino acids. The CDR3 sequence is CASSKSGVFNTGELFF.

This chain links TRBV5-1 with TRBJ2-7; TCRdb's assignment of TRBD2 cannot be checked, as there is no DNA. The germline gives CDR1 SGHRS, CDR2 YFSETQ. The CDR3 runs 15 residues. The CDR3 sequence is CASSGGLANPHEQYF.

The CDR3 region is CSAVGPSFDYNEQFF. The chain joins TRBV20-1 to TRBJ2-1; absent DNA, TCRdb's TRBD2 call cannot be checked. CDR3 length: 15 amino acids. CDR1 and CDR2 (germline): DFQATT, SNEGSKA (reference sequence).

The chain carries TRBV20-1 and TRBJ2-5; without DNA, the TCRdb call of TRBD2 cannot be checked. Germline V gene sequence: CDR1 DFQATT, CDR2 SNEGSKA (reference sequence). The CDR3 extends over 16 amino acids. The CDR3 is CSARHPKGPLQETQYF.

The chain links TRBV11-2 to TRBJ2-1; with no DNA, the TCRdb D assignment of TRBD2 cannot be verified. The CDR3 length is 15 residues. From germline, CDR1 is SGHAT and CDR2 FQNNGV. CDR3 region: CASSPGTSVYNEQFF.